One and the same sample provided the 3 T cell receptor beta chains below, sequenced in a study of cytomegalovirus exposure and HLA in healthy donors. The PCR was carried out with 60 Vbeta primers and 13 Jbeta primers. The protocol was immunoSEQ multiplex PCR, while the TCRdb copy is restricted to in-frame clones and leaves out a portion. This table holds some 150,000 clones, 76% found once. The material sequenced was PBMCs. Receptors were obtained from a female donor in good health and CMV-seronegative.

Here the CDR3 reads CASSPPGQSYEKLFF. Written as DNA, the CDR3 is TGTGCCAGCTCACCTCCGGGACAGAGCTATGAAAAACTGTTTTTT. V is TRBV18 and J is TRBJ1-4; 7 nucleotides line up with TRBD1. This CDR3 is 15 amino acids long. CDR1 is KGHSH and CDR2 is LQKENI in the germline V gene. V lost 3 bases and J lost 6; bases outside the gene matches: 7.

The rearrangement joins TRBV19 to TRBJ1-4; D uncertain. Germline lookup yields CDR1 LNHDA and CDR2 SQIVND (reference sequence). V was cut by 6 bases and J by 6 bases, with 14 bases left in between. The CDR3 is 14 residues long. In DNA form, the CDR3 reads TGTGCCAGTAGCGGGATTGGCTTGCATGAAAAACTGTTTTTT. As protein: CASSGIGLHEKLFF.

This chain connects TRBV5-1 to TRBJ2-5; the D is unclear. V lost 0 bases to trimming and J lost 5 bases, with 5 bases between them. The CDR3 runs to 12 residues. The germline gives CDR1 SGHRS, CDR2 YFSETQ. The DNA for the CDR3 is TGCGCCAGCAGCTTGGTATCCGAGACCCAGTACTTC. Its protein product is CASSLVSETQYF.